This T cell receptor beta chain originates from a study of OX40 agonist ivuxolimab in advanced cancers. Study-level background: Every 2 weeks, ivuxolimab was infused into the patients intravenously at between 0.01 and 10 mg/kg. Averaging roughly 60 years in age, with a range of about 23 to 79, the cohort was about 85% male. Study results and limitations: Expansion of clones was among the lowest in partial responders at 0.1-3.0 mg/kg.

Remarks on this clone: The antigen remains unidentified.

V shed 3 bases and J 0 bases; nucleotides not matched to a gene: 6. The CDR3 spans 16 residues. In germline, CDR1 is SGHRS, CDR2 YFSETQ. Assay: immunoSEQ multiplex PCR; the TCRdb copy retains only in-frame clones and omits some. In the table there are some 75,000 clones, around nine tenths of which are singletons. The chain couples TRBV5-1 to TRBJ2-3; TRBD1 matches at 8 bases. This clonotype was obtained from an adult with an advanced solid tumor such as melanoma, head and neck, liver or kidney cancer. The sample in question was CD4+ or CD8+ T cells sorted from blood, obtained in a trial of the OX40 agonist ivuxolimab. CDR3 region: CASSSGTGPSTDTQYF. CDR3 sequence (DNA): TGCGCCAGCAGCTCAGGGACAGGACCTAGCACAGATACGCAGTATTTT.